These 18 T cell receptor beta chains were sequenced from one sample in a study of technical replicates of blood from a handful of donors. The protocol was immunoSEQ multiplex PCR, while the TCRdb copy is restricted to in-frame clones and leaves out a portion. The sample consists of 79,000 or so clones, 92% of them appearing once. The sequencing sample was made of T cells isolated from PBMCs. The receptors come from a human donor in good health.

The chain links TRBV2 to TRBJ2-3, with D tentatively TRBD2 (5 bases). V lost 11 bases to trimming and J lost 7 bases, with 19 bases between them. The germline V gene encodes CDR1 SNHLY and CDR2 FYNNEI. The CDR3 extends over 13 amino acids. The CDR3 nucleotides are TGTGCCGGTACTCGCCGCCTCGGGAATACGCAGTATTTT. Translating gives CAGTRRLGNTQYF.

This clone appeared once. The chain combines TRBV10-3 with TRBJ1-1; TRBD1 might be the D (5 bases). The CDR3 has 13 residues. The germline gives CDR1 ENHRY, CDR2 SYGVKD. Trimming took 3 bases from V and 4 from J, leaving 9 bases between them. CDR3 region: CAISEQDTTEAFF. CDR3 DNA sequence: TGTGCCATCAGTGAACAGGACACCACTGAAGCTTTCTTT.

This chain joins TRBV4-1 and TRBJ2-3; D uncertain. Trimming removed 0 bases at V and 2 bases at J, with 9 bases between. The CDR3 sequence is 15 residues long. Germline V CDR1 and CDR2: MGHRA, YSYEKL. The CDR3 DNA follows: TGCGCCAGCAGCCAAGAAGCGCTATACACAGATACGCAGTATTTT. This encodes CASSQEALYTDTQYF.

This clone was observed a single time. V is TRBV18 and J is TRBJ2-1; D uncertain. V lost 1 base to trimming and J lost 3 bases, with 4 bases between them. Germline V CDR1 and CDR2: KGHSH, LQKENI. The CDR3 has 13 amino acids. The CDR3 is CASSPRNYNEQFF. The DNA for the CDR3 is TGTGCCAGCTCACCACGTAACTACAATGAGCAGTTCTTC.

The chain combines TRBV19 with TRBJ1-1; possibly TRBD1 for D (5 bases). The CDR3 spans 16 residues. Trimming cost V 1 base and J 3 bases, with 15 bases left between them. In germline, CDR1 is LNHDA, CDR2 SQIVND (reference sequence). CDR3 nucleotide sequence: TGTGCCAGTAGTATAGGCATAGGACAACCTTACACTGAAGCTTTCTTT. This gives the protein CASSIGIGQPYTEAFF.

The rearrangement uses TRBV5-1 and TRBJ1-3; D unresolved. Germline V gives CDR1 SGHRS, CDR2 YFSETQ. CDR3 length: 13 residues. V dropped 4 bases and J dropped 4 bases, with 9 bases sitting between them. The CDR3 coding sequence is TGCGCCAGCAGCCTAGGTACAGGAAACACCATATATTTT. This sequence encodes CASSLGTGNTIYF.

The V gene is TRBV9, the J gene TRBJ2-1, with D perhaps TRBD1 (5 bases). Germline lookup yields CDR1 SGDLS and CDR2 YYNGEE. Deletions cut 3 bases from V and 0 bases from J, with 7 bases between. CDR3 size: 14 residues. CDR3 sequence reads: CASSGRDSYNEQFF. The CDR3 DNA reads TGTGCCAGCAGCGGCAGGGACTCCTACAATGAGCAGTTCTTC. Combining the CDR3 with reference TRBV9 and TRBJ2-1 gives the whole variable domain DSGVTQTPKHLITATGQRVTLRCSPRSGDLSVYWYQQSLDQGLQFLIQYYNGEERAKGNILERFSAQQFPDLHSELNLSSLELGDSALYFCASSGRDSYNEQFFGPGTRLTVL.

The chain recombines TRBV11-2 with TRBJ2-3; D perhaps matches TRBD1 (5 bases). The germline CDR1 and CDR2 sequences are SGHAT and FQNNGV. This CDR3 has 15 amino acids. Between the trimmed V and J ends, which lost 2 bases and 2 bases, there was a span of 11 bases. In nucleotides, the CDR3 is TGTGCCAGCAGCTTAAAGAGACAGTACACAGATACGCAGTATTTT. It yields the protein CASSLKRQYTDTQYF. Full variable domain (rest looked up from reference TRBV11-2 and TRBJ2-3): EAGVAQSPRYKIIEKRQSVAFWCNPISGHATLYWYQQILGQGPKLLIQFQNNGVVDDSQLPKDRFSAERLKGVDSTLKIQPAKLEDSAVYLCASSLKRQYTDTQYFGPGTRLTVL.

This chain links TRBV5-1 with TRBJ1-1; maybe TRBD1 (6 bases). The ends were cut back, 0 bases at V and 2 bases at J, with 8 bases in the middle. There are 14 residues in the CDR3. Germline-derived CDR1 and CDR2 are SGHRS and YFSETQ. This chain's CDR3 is CASSLAGGNTEAFF. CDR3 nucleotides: TGCGCCAGCAGCTTGGCTGGGGGCAACACTGAAGCTTTCTTT.

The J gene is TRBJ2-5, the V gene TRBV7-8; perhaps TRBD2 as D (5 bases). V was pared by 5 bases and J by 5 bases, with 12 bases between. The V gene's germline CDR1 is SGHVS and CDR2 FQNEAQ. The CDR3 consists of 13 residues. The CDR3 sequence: CASSPRRGETQYF. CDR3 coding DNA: TGTGCCAGCAGCCCCCGTCGGGGTGAGACCCAGTACTTC. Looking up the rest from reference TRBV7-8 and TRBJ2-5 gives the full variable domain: GAGVSQSPRYKVAKRGQDVALRCDPISGHVSLFWYQQALGQGPEFLTYFQNEAQLDKSGLPSDRFFAERPEGSVSTLKIQRTQQEDSAVYLCASSPRRGETQYFGPGTRLLVL.

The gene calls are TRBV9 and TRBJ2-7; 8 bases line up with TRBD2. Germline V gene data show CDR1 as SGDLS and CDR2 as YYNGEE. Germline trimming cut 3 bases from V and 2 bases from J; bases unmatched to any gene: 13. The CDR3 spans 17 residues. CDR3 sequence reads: CASSAHREAGETYEQYF. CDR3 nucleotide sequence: TGTGCCAGCAGCGCCCACCGGGAAGCGGGAGAAACCTACGAGCAGTACTTC.

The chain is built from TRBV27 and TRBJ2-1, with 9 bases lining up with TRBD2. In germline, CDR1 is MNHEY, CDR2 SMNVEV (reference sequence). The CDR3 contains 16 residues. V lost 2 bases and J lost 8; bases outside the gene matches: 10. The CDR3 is CASSLEGGRGIDEQFF. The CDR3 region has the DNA TGTGCCAGCAGTTTAGAGGGCGGGAGGGGTATCGATGAGCAGTTCTTC.

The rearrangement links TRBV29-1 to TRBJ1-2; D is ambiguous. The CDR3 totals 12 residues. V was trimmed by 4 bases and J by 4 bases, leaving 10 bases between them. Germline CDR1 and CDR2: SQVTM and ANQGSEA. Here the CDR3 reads CSVVLSGYGYTF. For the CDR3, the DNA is TGCAGCGTTGTGCTTTCAGGCTATGGCTACACCTTC. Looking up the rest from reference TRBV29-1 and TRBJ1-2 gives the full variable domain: SAVISQKPSRDICQRGTSLTIQCQVDSQVTMMFWYRQQPGQSLTLIATANQGSEATYESGFVIDKFPISRPNLTFSTLTVSNMSPEDSSIYLCSVVLSGYGYTFGSGTRLTVV.

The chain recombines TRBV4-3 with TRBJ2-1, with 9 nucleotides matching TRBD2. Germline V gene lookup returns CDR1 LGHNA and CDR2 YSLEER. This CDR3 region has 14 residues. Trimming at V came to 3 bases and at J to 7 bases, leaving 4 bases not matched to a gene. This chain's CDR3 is CASSHSSGRNEQFF. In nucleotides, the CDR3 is TGCGCCAGCAGCCACAGTAGCGGGAGAAATGAGCAGTTCTTC.

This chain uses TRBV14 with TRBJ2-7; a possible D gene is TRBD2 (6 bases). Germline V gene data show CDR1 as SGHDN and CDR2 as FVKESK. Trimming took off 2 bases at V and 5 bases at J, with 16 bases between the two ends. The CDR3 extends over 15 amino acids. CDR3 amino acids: CASSQIAVVSDEQYF. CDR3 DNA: TGTGCCAGCAGCCAAATAGCGGTGGTCTCAGACGAGCAGTACTTC.

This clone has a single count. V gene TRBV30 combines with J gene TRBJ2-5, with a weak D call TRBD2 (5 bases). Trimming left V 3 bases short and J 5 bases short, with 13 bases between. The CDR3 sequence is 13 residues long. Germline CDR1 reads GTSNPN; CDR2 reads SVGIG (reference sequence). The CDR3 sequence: CAWRAPGVETQYF. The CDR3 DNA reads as TGTGCCTGGAGGGCCCCCGGGGTGGAGACCCAGTACTTC. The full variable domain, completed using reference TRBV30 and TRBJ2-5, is SQTIHQWPATLVQPVGSPLSLECTVEGTSNPNLYWYRQAAGRGLQLLFYSVGIGQISSEVPQNLSASRPQDRQFILSSKKLLLSDSGFYLCAWRAPGVETQYFGPGTRLLVL.

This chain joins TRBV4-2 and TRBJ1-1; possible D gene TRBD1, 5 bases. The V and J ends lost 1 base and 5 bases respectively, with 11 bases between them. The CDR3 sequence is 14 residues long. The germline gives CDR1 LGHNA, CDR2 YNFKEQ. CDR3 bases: TGTGCCAGCAGCCAAGGGGGCAGTTGGACTGAAGCTTTCTTT. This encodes CASSQGGSWTEAFF.

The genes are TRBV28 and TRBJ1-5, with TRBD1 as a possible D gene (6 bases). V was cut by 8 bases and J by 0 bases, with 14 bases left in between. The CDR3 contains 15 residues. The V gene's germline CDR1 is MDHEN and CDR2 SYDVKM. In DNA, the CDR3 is TGTGCCAGCCGACCAGGGGCTCATAGCAATCAGCCCCAGCATTTT. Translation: CASRPGAHSNQPQHF.